This T cell receptor beta chain was captured by sequencing in a study of shared clonotypes between healthy human individuals. Overall study results and limits: Incompleteness in sorted-subset sequencing, despite large depth, was shown by rarefaction.

Clones were read by immunoSEQ multiplex PCR, and TCRdb kept only the in-frame ones, dropping some. The sample consists of 650,000 to 750,000 clones, about 78% of them appearing once. On this clone: The antigen is undetermined.

This CDR3 comprises 18 residues. The V gene's germline CDR1 is LNHNV and CDR2 YYDKDF (reference sequence). V lost 0 bases to trimming and J lost 1 base, with 18 bases between them. V is TRBV15 and J is TRBJ1-1, with a possible D match to TRBD1 (6 bases). This receptor was taken from a woman aged 25 to 39 in good health. Sample: memory CD4+ T cells sorted from blood. The subset denotes: CD45RA-negative fraction. The CDR3 sequence is CATSRDPMAGEGNTEAFF. The CDR3 DNA is TGTGCCACCAGCAGAGATCCTATGGCAGGGGAGGGGAACACTGAAGCTTTCTTT.